The present T cell receptor (beta chain) was sequenced within a study of OX40 agonist ivuxolimab in advanced cancers. Looking at the study overall: The costimulatory receptor OX40 (CD134) was targeted by ivuxolimab, a fully human IgG2 agonistic monoclonal antibody. Intravenous ivuxolimab was administered to patients every 2 weeks at six dose levels: 0.01, 0.1, 0.3, 1.5, 3 and 10 mg/kg. Of the approximately 53 patients in dose escalation, about 20 had hepatocellular carcinoma, some 15 had melanoma, 9 had renal cell carcinoma and 9 had head and neck cancer. The dose-escalation cohort was almost 85% male with a mean age of roughly 60 years, ranging from about 20 to 80. Patients were allowed to have had prior anti-PD-1, anti-PD-L1 or anti-CTLA-4 therapy, and approximately 37% of the dose-escalation patients had been treated with checkpoint inhibitors. Partial responses occurred in three dose-escalation patients, of whom one had hepatocellular carcinoma and two had cutaneous melanoma. Peripheral TCRbeta sequencing aimed to test whether ivuxolimab altered TCR sequence diversity and caused clonal T-cell expansion. The paper reports the monotherapy dose-escalation portion (N of about 50 patients) of the phase I ivuxolimab trial. The investigation overall reported the following: After ivuxolimab, more expanded clones were found on average in CD8+ T cells than in CD4+ T cells. In partial responders in the 0.1-3.0 mg/kg groups, normalized peripheral clonal expansion was found to be among the lowest, especially among CD8+ T cells. Low levels of normalized T-cell clonal expansion were also seen in some nonresponding patients. Antigen specificity was not determined for the clonally expanded peripheral T cells. At doses of 0.1 to 3.0 mg/kg, clonal expansion of both CD4+ and CD8+ blood T cells was observed from baseline to week 6.

CDR1 and CDR2 were assigned from the germline V gene as SQVTM and ANQGSEA. At the junction V is shortened by 7 bases and J by 8 bases, with 14 bases in between. The CDR3 runs 11 residues from the cysteine to the phenylalanine. The CDR3 DNA has 33 bases and is translated from base 1. Concerning this clone itself: Its antigen is not yet known. One base away there is no much larger clone; base qualities are not given.

Genomic DNA was isolated from the sorted cells so that the TCRbeta CDR3 region could be sequenced. The immunoSEQ Assay was used for sequencing of TCRbeta CDR3 regions. Not all clones reach the TCRdb copy of this immuneACCESS table, which keeps in-frame sequences only. Checked studies attribute under half of the gap to unresolved V genes and leave the rest unexplained. Recorded for this sample are tens of thousands of clones; approximately 88% of them occurred a single time. The biggest ten clones account for approximately 12% of the sample. Patients with a history of autoimmune disease or receiving systemic immunosuppression were excluded from the trial. Peripheral blood for TCR sequencing was collected from all dose cohorts at baseline, on cycle 4 day 1, and on cycle 7 day 1. Samples came from an open-label, multicenter, first-in-human phase I dose-escalation trial of ivuxolimab. Adults with locally advanced or metastatic head and neck squamous cell, hepatocellular, melanoma or renal cell carcinoma were enrolled in the trial. Before TCR sequencing, CD4+ T cells and CD8+ T cells from peripheral blood were sorted into separate populations.

Sequencing was performed on CD4+ or CD8+ T cells sorted from blood, taken in a trial of the OX40 agonist ivuxolimab. This receptor chain uses TRBV29-1 and TRBJ1-2; the best D guess is TRBD1, with 5 bases matching. This sequence was found in an adult with an advanced solid tumor such as melanoma, head and neck, liver or kidney cancer. The CDR3 protein: CSAFIWDGYTF. In nucleotides, the sequence is TGCAGCGCCTTTATTTGGGACGGCTACACCTTC.